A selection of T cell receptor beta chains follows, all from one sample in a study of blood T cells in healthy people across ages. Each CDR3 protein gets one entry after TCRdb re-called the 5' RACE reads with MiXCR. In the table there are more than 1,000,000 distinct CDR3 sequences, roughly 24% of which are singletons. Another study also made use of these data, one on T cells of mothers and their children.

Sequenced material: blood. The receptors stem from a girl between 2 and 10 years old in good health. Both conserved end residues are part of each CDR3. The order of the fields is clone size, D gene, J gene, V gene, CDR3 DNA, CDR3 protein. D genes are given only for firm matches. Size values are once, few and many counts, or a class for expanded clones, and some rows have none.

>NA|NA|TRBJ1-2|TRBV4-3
TGCGCCAGCAGCCAAGATTCAGGCTCTGGCTACACCTTC
CASSQDSGSGYTF
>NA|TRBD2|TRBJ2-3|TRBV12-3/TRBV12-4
TGTGCCAGCAGGTGGGGGACTAGCGGGAGAAAACGGCGCACAGATACGCAGTATTTT
CASRWGTSGRKRRTDTQYF
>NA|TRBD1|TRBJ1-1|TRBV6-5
TGTGCCAGCAGTTACCGTAGGACAGGTAATCGGAACACTGAAGCTTTCTTT
CASSYRRTGNRNTEAFF
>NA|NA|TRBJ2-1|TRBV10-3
TGTGCCATCAGCTCACTACAGGGCGCGATCAATGAGCAGTTCTTC
CAISSLQGAINEQFF
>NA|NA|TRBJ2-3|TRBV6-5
TGTGCCAGCAGTTACCCCCAACATCGACTAGAAGATACGCAGTATTTT
CASSYPQHRLEDTQYF
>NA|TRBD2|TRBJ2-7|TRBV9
TGTGCCAGCAGCGTAACACTAGCGGGGTACGAGCAGTACTTC
CASSVTLAGYEQYF
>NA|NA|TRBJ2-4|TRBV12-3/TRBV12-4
TGTGCCAGCAGTCATGTAGGGACCGACAACATTCAGTACTTC
CASSHVGTDNIQYF
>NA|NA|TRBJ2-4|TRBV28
TGTGCCAGCCACGGCGGAGGTCAAGTCAAAAACATTCAGTACTTC
CASHGGGQVKNIQYF
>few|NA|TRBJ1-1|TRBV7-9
TGTGCCAGCAGCTCTTACGAAATTGTCGACACTGAAGCTTTCTTT
CASSSYEIVDTEAFF
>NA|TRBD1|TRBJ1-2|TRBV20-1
TGCAGTGCTAGAGAAATCTTGGGGGGGACAGGGGGTTCTTTCTATGGCTACACCTTC
CSAREILGGTGGSFYGYTF
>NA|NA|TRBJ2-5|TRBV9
TGTGCCAGCAGCCGAACAGGGAGAGTGGAAGAGACCCAGTACTTC
CASSRTGRVEETQYF
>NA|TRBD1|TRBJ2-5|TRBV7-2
TGTGCCAGCAGACCTGACAGGGACCAAGAGACCCAGTACTTC
CASRPDRDQETQYF
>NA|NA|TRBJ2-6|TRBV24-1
TGTGCCACCAGTGAGCCTCCAACGGGACTCCGCTCTGGGGCCAACGTCCTGACTTTC
CATSEPPTGLRSGANVLTF
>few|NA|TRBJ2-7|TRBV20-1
TGCAGTGCCGCCGTTCGAGAGCGAGTAGTCCACGAGCAGTACTTC
CSAAVRERVVHEQYF
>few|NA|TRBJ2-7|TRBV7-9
TGTGCCAGCAGCTTCAGGGGATCGGATTACGAGCAGTACTTC
CASSFRGSDYEQYF
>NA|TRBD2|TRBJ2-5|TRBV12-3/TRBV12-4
TGTGCCAGCAGTTTGGCGACTAGCGGGGCCCTGTACCAAGAGACCCAGTACTTC
CASSLATSGALYQETQYF
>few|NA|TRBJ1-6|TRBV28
TGTGCCAGCAGTGTCCCTCATAAGAGCTCCTATAATTCACCCCTCCACTTT
CASSVPHKSSYNSPLHF
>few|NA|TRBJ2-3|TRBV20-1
TGCAGTGCTCTGCGTACCCTAGCCCCAGATACGCAGTATTTT
CSALRTLAPDTQYF
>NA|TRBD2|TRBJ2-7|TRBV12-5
TGTGCTAGTGGGGCTCTGGGACTAGCGGGATCCTACGAGCAGTACTTC
CASGALGLAGSYEQYF
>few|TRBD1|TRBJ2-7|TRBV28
TGTGCCAGCAGTTCTCAGACAGGGGTCTACGAGCAGTACTTC
CASSSQTGVYEQYF
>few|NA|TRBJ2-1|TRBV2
TGTGCCAGCAGTACAGAACTGAGCTCCTACAATGAGCAGTTCTTC
CASSTELSSYNEQFF
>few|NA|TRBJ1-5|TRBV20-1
TGCAGTGCTCTGTGGACGGGGGGACAGCCCCAGCATTTT
CSALWTGGQPQHF
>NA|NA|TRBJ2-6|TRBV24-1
TGTGCCACCAGTGATCCAGGGGCCGGGGCCAACGTCCTGACTTTC
CATSDPGAGANVLTF
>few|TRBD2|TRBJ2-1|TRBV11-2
TGTGCCAGCAGCCCCTACCTTTTGGGGCGGGGGGACTACAATGAGCAGTTCTTC
CASSPYLLGRGDYNEQFF
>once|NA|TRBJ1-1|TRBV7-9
TGTGCCAGCCCAGGGGAAGTCATGAACACTGAAGCTTTCTTT
CASPGEVMNTEAFF
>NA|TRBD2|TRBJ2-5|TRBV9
TGTGCCAGCAGCGTTGGTTTAGCGGGAAGGCCGGGGGAGCAGTACTTC
CASSVGLAGRPGEQYF
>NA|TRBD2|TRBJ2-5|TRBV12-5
TGTGCTAGTGGACCCGGGACTAGCGGGAGTTGGGTAGAGACCCAGTACTTC
CASGPGTSGSWVETQYF
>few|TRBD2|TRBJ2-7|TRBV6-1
TGTGCCACGGAACATCTAGCGGGCTCCTACGAGCAGTACTTC
CATEHLAGSYEQYF